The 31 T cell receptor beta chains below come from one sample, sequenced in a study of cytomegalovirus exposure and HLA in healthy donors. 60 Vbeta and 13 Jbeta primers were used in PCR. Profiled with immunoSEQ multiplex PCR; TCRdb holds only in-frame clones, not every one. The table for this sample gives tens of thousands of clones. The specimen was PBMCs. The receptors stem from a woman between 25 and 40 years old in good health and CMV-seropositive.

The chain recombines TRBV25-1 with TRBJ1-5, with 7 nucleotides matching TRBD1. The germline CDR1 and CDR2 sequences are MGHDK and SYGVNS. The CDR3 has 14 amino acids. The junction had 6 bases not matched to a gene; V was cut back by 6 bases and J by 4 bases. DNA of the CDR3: TGTGCCAGCAGCCAGACAGGGTGGAATCAGCCCCAGCATTTT. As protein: CASSQTGWNQPQHF.

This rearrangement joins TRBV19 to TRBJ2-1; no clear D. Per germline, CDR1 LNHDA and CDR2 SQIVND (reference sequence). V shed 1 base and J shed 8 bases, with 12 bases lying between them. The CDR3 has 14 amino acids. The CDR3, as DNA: TGTGCCAGTAGTATAGGTACCCCACGAGATGAGCAGTTCTTC. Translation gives CASSIGTPRDEQFF.

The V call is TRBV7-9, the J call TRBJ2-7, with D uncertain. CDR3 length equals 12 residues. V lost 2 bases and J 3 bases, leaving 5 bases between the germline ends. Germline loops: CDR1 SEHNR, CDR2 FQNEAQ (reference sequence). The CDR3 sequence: CASSLSSYEQYF. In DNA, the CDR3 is TGTGCCAGCAGCTTAAGTAGCTACGAGCAGTACTTC.

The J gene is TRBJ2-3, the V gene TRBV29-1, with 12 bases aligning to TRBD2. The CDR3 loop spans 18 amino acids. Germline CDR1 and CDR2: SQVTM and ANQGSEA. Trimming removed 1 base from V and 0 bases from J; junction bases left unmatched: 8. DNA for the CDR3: TGCAGCGTTGAAGGCGGACTAGCGGGGCGTACTAGCACAGATACGCAGTATTTT. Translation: CSVEGGLAGRTSTDTQYF.

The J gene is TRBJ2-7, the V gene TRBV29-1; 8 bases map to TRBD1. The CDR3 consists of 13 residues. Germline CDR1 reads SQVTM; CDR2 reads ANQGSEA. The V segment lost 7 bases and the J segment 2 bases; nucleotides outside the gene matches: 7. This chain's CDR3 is CSAKWTGTYEQYF. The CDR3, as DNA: TGCAGCGCCAAATGGACAGGGACCTACGAGCAGTACTTC.

The CDR3 protein is CASSGERSYEQYF. CDR3 in DNA: TGTGCCAGCAGCGGAGAGAGATCCTACGAGCAGTACTTC. The chain carries TRBV5-8 and TRBJ2-7; D is undetermined. CDR3 length: 13 residues. Germline values: CDR1 SGHTS, CDR2 YDEGEE. The germline V and J ends were trimmed by 4 bases and 1 base, with 9 bases remaining between them.

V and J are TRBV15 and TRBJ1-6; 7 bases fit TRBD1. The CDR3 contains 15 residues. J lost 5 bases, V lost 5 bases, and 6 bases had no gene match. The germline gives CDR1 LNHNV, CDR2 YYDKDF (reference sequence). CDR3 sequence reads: CATSLRQGDNSPLHF. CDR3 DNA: TGTGCCACCAGCCTGAGACAGGGCGATAATTCACCCCTCCACTTT.

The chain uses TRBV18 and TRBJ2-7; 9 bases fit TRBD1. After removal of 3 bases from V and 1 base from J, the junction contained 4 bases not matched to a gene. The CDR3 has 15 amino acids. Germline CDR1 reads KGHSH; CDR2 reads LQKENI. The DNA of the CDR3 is TGTGCCAGCTCACCGGGGACAGGGCCTTCCTACGAGCAGTACTTC. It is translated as CASSPGTGPSYEQYF.

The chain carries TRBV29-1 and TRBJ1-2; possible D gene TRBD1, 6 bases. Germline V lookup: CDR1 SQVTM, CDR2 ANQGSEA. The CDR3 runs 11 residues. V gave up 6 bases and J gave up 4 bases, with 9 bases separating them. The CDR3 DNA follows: TGCAGCGTGAGACAGGCCTATGGCTACACCTTC. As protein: CSVRQAYGYTF.

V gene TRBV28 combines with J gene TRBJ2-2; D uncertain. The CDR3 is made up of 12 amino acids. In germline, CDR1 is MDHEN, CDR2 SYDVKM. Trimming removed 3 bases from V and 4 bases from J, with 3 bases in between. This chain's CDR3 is CASSFGTGELFF. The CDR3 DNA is TGTGCCAGCAGTTTCGGCACCGGGGAGCTGTTTTTT. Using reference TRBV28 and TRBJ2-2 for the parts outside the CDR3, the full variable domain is DVKVTQSSRYLVKRTGEKVFLECVQDMDHENMFWYRQDPGLGLRLIYFSYDVKMKEKGDIPEGYSVSREKKERFSLILESASTNQTSMYLCASSFGTGELFFGEGSRLTVL.

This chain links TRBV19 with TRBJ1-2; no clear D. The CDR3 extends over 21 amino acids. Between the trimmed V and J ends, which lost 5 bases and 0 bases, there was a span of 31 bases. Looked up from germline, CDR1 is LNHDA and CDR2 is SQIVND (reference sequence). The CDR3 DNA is TGTGCCAGTAGTCTGCGGGGTCCTTATCCTGAGGATGGGGTAGCTAACTATGGCTACACCTTC. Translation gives CASSLRGPYPEDGVANYGYTF.

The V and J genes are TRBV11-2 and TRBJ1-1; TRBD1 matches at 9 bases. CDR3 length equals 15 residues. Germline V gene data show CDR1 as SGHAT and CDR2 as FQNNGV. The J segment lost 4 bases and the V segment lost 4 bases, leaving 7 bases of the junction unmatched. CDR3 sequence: CASSSTLTGGTEAFF. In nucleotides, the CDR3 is TGTGCCAGCAGCTCAACATTGACAGGGGGCACTGAAGCTTTCTTT. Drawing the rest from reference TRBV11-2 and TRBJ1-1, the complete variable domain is EAGVAQSPRYKIIEKRQSVAFWCNPISGHATLYWYQQILGQGPKLLIQFQNNGVVDDSQLPKDRFSAERLKGVDSTLKIQPAKLEDSAVYLCASSSTLTGGTEAFFGQGTRLTVV.

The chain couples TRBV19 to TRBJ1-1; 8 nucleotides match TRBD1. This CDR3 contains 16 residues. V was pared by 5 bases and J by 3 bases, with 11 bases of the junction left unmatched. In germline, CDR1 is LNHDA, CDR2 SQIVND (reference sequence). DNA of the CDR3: TGTGCCAGTAGTCGGTTTGTGCAGGGGGCGGACACTGAAGCTTTCTTT. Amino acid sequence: CASSRFVQGADTEAFF.

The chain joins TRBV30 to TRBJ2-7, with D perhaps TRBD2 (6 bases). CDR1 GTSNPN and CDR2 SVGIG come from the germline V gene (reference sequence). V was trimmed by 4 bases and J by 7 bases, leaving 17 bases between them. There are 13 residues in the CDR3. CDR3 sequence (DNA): TGTGCCTGGAATCGCGGGACTCAGAGGGAGCAGTACTTC. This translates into CAWNRGTQREQYF.

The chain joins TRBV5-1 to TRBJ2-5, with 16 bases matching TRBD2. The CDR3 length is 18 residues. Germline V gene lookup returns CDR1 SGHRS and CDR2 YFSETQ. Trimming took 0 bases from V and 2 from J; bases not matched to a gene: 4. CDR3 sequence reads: CASSLAGLAGGRQETQYF. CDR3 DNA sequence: TGCGCCAGCAGCTTGGCGGGACTAGCGGGGGGGAGACAAGAGACCCAGTACTTC.

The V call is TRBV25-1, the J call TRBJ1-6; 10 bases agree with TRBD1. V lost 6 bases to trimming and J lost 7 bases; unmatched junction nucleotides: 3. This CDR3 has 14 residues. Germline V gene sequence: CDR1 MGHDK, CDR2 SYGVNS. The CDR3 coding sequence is TGTGCCAGCAGGGGGGACAGGGGCAATTCACCCCTCCACTTT. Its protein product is CASRGDRGNSPLHF. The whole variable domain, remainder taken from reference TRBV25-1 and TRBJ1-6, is EADIYQTPRYLVIGTGKKITLECSQTMGHDKMYWYQQDPGMELHLIHYSYGVNSTEKGDLSSESTVSRIRTEHFPLTLESARPSHTSQYLCASRGDRGNSPLHFGNGTRLTVT.

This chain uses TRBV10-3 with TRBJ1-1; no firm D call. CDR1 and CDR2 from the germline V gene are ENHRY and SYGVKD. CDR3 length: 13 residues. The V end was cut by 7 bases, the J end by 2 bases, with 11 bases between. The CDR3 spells CAITGAVNTEAFF. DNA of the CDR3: TGTGCCATCACTGGCGCGGTAAACACTGAAGCTTTCTTT.

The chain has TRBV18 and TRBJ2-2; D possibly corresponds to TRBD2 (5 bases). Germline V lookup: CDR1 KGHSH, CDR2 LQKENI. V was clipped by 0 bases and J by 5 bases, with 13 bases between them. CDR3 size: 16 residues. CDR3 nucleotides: TGTGCCAGCTCACCACCTACAGCGGAAGGAACCGGGGAGCTGTTTTTT. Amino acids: CASSPPTAEGTGELFF.

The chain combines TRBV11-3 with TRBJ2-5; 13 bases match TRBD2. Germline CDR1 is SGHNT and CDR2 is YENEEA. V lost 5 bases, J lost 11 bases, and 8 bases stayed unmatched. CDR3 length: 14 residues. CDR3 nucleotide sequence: TGTGCCAGCAGCCCTCGGACTAGCGGGAGAGAGCAGTACTTC. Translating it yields CASSPRTSGREQYF.

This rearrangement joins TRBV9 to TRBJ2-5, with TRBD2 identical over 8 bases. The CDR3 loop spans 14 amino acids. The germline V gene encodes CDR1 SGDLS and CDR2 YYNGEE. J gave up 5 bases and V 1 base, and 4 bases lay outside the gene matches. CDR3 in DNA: TGTGCCAGCAGCGTATTAGCGGGAAGTGAGACCCAGTACTTC. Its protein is CASSVLAGSETQYF.

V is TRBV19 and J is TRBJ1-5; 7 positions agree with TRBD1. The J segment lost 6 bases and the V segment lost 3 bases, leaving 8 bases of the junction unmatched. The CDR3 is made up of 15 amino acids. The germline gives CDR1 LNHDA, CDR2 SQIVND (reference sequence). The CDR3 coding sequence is TGTGCCAGTAGTATTGGTTCAGGGGGTCGTCAGCCCCAGCATTTT. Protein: CASSIGSGGRQPQHF.

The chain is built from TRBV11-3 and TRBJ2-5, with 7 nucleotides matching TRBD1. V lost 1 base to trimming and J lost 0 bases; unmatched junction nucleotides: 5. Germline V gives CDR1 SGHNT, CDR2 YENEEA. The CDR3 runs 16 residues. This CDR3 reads CASSLGEGAYQETQYF. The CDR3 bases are TGTGCCAGCAGCTTAGGAGAGGGGGCTTACCAAGAGACCCAGTACTTC. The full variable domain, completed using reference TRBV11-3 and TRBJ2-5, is EAGVVQSPRYKIIEKKQPVAFWCNPISGHNTLYWYLQNLGQGPELLIRYENEEAVDDSQLPKDRFSAERLKGVDSTLKIQPAELGDSAVYLCASSLGEGAYQETQYFGPGTRLLVL.

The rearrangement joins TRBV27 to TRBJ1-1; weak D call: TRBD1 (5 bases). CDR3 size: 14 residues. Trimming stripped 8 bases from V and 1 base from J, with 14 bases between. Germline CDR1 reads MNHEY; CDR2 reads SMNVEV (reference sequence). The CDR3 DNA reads TGTGCCAGCCAGACCTTGGGGGGGAACACTGAAGCTTTCTTT. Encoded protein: CASQTLGGNTEAFF.

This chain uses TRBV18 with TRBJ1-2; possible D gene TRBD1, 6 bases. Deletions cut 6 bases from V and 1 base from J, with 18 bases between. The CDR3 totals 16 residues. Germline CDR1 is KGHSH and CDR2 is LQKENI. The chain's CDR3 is CASSNGAGAGNYGYTF. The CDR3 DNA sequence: TGTGCCAGCTCCAACGGGGCAGGGGCCGGTAACTATGGCTACACCTTC.

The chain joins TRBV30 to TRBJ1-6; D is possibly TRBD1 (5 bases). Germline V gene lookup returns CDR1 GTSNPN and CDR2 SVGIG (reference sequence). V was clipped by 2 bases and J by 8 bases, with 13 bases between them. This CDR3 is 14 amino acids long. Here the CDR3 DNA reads TGTGCCTGGAGTATGGGGCAGGGCGATTCACCCCTCCACTTT. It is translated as CAWSMGQGDSPLHF.

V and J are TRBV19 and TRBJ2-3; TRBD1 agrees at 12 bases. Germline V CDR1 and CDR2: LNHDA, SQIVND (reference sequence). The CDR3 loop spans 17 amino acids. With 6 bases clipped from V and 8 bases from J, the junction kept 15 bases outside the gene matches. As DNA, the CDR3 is TGTGCCAGTAGCCCGGGGAGCCGGGACAGGGGGCAGGGTACGCAGTATTTT. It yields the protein CASSPGSRDRGQGTQYF.

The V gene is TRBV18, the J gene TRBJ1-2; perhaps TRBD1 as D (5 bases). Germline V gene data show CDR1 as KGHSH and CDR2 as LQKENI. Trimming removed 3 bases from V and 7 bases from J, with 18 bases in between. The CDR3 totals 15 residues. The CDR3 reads CASSPRDFLGVGYTF. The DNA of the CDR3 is TGTGCCAGCTCACCTCGGGACTTTCTAGGGGTTGGCTACACCTTC.

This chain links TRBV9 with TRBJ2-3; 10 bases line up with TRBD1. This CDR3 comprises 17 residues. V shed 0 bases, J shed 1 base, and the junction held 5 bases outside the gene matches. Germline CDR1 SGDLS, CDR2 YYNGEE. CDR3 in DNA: TGTGCCAGCAGCGTAGGACAGGGGGCCGGTGGCACAGATACGCAGTATTTT. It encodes CASSVGQGAGGTDTQYF.

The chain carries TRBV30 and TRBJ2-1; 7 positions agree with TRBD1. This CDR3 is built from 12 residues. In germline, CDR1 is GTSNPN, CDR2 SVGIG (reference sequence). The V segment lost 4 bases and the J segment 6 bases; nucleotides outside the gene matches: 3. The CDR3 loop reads CAWTRDSNEQFF. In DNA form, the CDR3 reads TGTGCCTGGACCCGGGACAGCAATGAGCAGTTCTTC.

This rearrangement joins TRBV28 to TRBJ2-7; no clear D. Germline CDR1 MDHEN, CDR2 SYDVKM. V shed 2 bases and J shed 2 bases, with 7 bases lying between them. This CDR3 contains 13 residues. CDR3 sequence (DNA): TGTGCCAGCAGTTTACACAGTACCTACGAGCAGTACTTC. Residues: CASSLHSTYEQYF. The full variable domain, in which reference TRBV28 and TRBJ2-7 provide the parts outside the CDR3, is DVKVTQSSRYLVKRTGEKVFLECVQDMDHENMFWYRQDPGLGLRLIYFSYDVKMKEKGDIPEGYSVSREKKERFSLILESASTNQTSMYLCASSLHSTYEQYFGPGTRLTVT.

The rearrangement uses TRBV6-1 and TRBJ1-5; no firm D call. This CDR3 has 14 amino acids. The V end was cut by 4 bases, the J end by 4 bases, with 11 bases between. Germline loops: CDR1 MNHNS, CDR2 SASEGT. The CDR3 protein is CASSGGRGNQPQHF. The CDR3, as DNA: TGTGCCAGCAGTGGGGGTCGGGGTAATCAGCCCCAGCATTTT.